The source of this T cell receptor beta chain is a study of cytomegalovirus exposure and HLA in healthy donors. The wider study: Later, an analysis reported that the 130 or so validation repertoires had used the same platform as the approximately 670 first-cohort repertoires.

This clone was detected only once. Germline V gene lookup returns CDR1 SGHAT and CDR2 FQDESV (reference sequence). The V end was cut by 5 bases, the J end by 2 bases, with 19 bases between. There are 16 residues in the CDR3. The protocol was immunoSEQ multiplex PCR, while the TCRdb copy is restricted to in-frame clones and leaves out a portion. The sample contains about 98,000 clones, about 90% of which appear only once. This sequence was found in a man younger than 30 in good health and CMV-seropositive. This sequence joins TRBV11-1 and TRBJ2-7; weak D call: TRBD1 (5 bases). Sequenced input: PBMCs. The CDR3 sequence: CASSGVGAGLTYEQYF. The CDR3 bases are TGTGCCAGCAGCGGAGTAGGCGCAGGGCTAACCTACGAGCAGTACTTC.